One and the same sample provided the 20 T cell receptor beta chains below, sequenced in a study of cytomegalovirus exposure and HLA in healthy donors. The PCR made use of 60 Vbeta and 13 Jbeta primers. Repertoires were generated with immunoSEQ multiplex PCR, while TCRdb's copy carries only in-frame clones and drops some. Here the sample spans roughly 100,000 clones, 83% being singletons. Material for sequencing was PBMCs. These receptors were obtained from a man aged 40-49 years in good health and CMV-seronegative.

This chain uses TRBV27 with TRBJ1-2, with 9 bases aligning to TRBD1. The CDR3 sequence is 16 residues long. The trim removed 5 bases at V and 0 bases at J, leaving 7 bases unmatched. CDR1 MNHEY and CDR2 SMNVEV come from the germline V gene (reference sequence). CDR3 DNA: TGTGCCAGCAGTCTACGGACAGGGGAAGCTAACTATGGCTACACCTTC. Its translation is CASSLRTGEANYGYTF.

This clone was recorded only once. The genes are TRBV7-2 and TRBJ2-3, with TRBD2 matching 10 bases. The germline V gene has CDR1 SGHTA and CDR2 FQGNSA. The CDR3 is 15 amino acids. V shed 1 base and J 7 bases; nucleotides not matched to a gene: 5. The CDR3 DNA sequence: TGTGCCAGCAGCTTAGTAGCGGGGGGCCCCAATACGCAGTATTTT. It is translated as CASSLVAGGPNTQYF.

The chain links TRBV11-2 to TRBJ1-2; the D is unclear. The germline CDR1 and CDR2 sequences are SGHAT and FQNNGV. V was cut by 7 bases and J by 0 bases, with 6 bases left in between. CDR3 length equals 12 residues. Here the CDR3 reads CASNVANYGYTF. The DNA of the CDR3 is TGTGCCAGCAACGTAGCTAACTATGGCTACACCTTC.

This chain connects TRBV6-6 to TRBJ1-6; TRBD1 might be the D (5 bases). The V gene's germline CDR1 is MNHNY and CDR2 SVGAGI (reference sequence). V lost 4 bases and J 5 bases, leaving 15 bases between the germline ends. The CDR3 is 16 residues long. This CDR3 reads CASSSPTVYHNSPLHF. The DNA for the CDR3 is TGTGCCAGCAGTTCCCCGACAGTTTACCATAATTCACCCCTCCACTTT.

This chain joins TRBV18 and TRBJ1-2; no clear D gene. This CDR3 has 15 amino acids. Between the trimmed V and J ends, which lost 3 bases and 7 bases, there was a span of 18 bases. CDR1 is KGHSH and CDR2 is LQKENI in the germline V gene. The CDR3 spells CASSPSATDWSGYTF. As DNA, the CDR3 is TGTGCCAGCTCACCTTCCGCGACGGACTGGAGTGGCTACACCTTC.

The chain carries TRBV5-4 and TRBJ2-1, with D perhaps matching TRBD1 (5 bases). This CDR3 comprises 14 residues. V lost 0 bases and J 9 bases, leaving 13 bases between the germline ends. Per the germline V gene, CDR1 is SGHNT and CDR2 is YYREEE (reference sequence). CDR3 nucleotides: TGTGCCAGCAGCTTGGATCAAGGGGCCGGTGAGCAGTTCTTC. It translates to CASSLDQGAGEQFF.

The chain is built from TRBV18 and TRBJ2-7, with TRBD1 as a possible D gene (6 bases). The CDR3 is made up of 14 amino acids. Trimming removed 3 bases from V and 0 bases from J, with 9 bases in between. Germline V gene data show CDR1 as KGHSH and CDR2 as LQKENI. The CDR3 DNA follows: TGTGCCAGCTCACCGGCGGACAGCTCCTACGAGCAGTACTTC. Translating it yields CASSPADSSYEQYF.

The V call is TRBV2, the J call TRBJ2-7; 8 bases agree with TRBD1. CDR3 length: 11 residues. Germline V gives CDR1 SNHLY, CDR2 FYNNEI. J gave up 7 bases and V 9 bases, and 5 bases lay outside the gene matches. The CDR3 region has the DNA TGTGCCAGTAGACAGGGGCTTGAGCAGTACTTC. As protein: CASRQGLEQYF.

This clone appeared once. V usage is TRBV10-3 and J usage is TRBJ1-4, with 12 positions matching TRBD1. The CDR3 covers 16 residues. Germline V CDR1 and CDR2: ENHRY, SYGVKD. Trimming took 0 bases from V and 10 from J; bases not matched to a gene: 6. The CDR3 bases are TGTGCCATCAGTGAGTCTGGGACAGGGGGCTCGGGAAAACTGTTTTTT. Protein product: CAISESGTGGSGKLFF.

J is TRBJ2-7 and V is TRBV11-1; TRBD1 agrees at 11 bases. This CDR3 has 16 amino acids. Germline values: CDR1 SGHAT, CDR2 FQDESV (reference sequence). V dropped 7 bases and J dropped 4; count of bases not matched to a gene: 12. CDR3 DNA: TGTGCCAGCACACTCCTGAGGGGACAGGGGGTATACGAGCAGTACTTC. Amino acids: CASTLLRGQGVYEQYF. The variable domain in full, completed from reference TRBV11-1 and TRBJ2-7, reads EAEVAQSPRYKITEKSQAVAFWCDPISGHATLYWYRQILGQGPELLVQFQDESVVDDSQLPKDRFSAERLKGVDSTLKIQPAELGDSAMYLCASTLLRGQGVYEQYFGPGTRLTVT.

The chain employs TRBV11-2 and TRBJ1-2; maybe TRBD1 (5 bases). Trimming left V 3 bases short and J 5 bases short, with 16 bases between. The germline gives CDR1 SGHAT, CDR2 FQNNGV. This CDR3 region has 15 residues. The CDR3 spells CASSFSGGSHYGYTF. For the CDR3, the DNA is TGTGCCAGCAGCTTCTCCGGGGGGTCCCATTATGGCTACACCTTC.

The genes are TRBV5-1 and TRBJ1-5, with 10 bases lining up with TRBD1. Per the germline V gene, CDR1 is SGHRS and CDR2 is YFSETQ. The CDR3 runs to 20 residues. Trimming at V came to 0 bases and at J to 2 bases, leaving 14 bases not matched to a gene. DNA of the CDR3: TGCGCCAGCAGCTTGGTACTAATAAACCGGGACAGGGGCCGCAATCAGCCCCAGCATTTT. Residues: CASSLVLINRDRGRNQPQHF.

The chain couples TRBV7-6 to TRBJ2-2, with 16 bases matching TRBD2. Trimming took 4 bases from V and 4 from J; bases not matched to a gene: 9. Germline loops: CDR1 SGHVS, CDR2 FNYEAQ. The CDR3 covers 19 residues. CDR3 protein: CASSSPGLAGGPITGELFF. Here the CDR3 DNA reads TGTGCCAGCAGCTCTCCGGGACTAGCGGGGGGGCCGATCACCGGGGAGCTGTTTTTT.

The chain couples TRBV7-9 to TRBJ2-7; weak D call: TRBD1 (5 bases). CDR1 is SEHNR and CDR2 is FQNEAQ in the germline V gene (reference sequence). V was cut by 4 bases and J by 4 bases, with 20 bases left in between. There are 16 residues in the CDR3. As DNA, the CDR3 is TGTGCCAGCAGCTCCGAGGACGCACCAGGGTCTTACGAGCAGTACTTC. This gives the protein CASSSEDAPGSYEQYF.

The rearrangement uses TRBV5-4 and TRBJ2-1, with no clear D. The germline V gene has CDR1 SGHNT and CDR2 YYREEE (reference sequence). The CDR3 runs to 12 residues. V dropped 2 bases and J dropped 11 bases, with 11 bases sitting between them. The CDR3 sequence: CASSFSVNKQFF. The DNA for the CDR3 is TGTGCCAGCAGCTTCTCAGTGAATAAGCAGTTCTTC.

The rearrangement uses TRBV12-5 and TRBJ1-4; TRBD1 aligns across 8 bases. The V segment lost 1 base and the J segment 12 bases; nucleotides outside the gene matches: 4. The CDR3 runs to 13 residues. Germline V gives CDR1 LGHNT, CDR2 FRNRAP. The CDR3 reads CASGLGRGLELFF. CDR3 nucleotides: TGTGCTAGTGGTTTGGGCAGGGGGCTTGAACTGTTTTTT.

The chain recombines TRBV6-4 with TRBJ2-3, with 11 bases lining up with TRBD2. Germline values: CDR1 MRHNA, CDR2 SNTAGT. The trim removed 3 bases at V and 2 bases at J, leaving 1 base unmatched. The CDR3 consists of 15 residues. The CDR3 bases are TGTGCCAGCAGTGAACTAGCGGGGGCCACAGATACGCAGTATTTT. Amino acid sequence: CASSELAGATDTQYF.

The rearrangement links TRBV30 to TRBJ2-5, with D possibly matching TRBD2 (7 bases). This CDR3 is built from 13 residues. Deletions cut 8 bases from V and 0 bases from J, with 13 bases between. Germline loops: CDR1 GTSNPN, CDR2 SVGIG (reference sequence). As DNA, the CDR3 is TGTGCCGAGGGGGGGAAGGACCAAGAGACCCAGTACTTC. Amino acid sequence: CAEGGKDQETQYF.

The chain joins TRBV9 to TRBJ2-3, with 11 bases lining up with TRBD2. Losses at the gene ends were 2 bases for V and 6 bases for J; bases not matched to a gene: 5. This CDR3 contains 15 residues. Germline-derived CDR1 and CDR2 are SGDLS and YYNGEE. CDR3: CASSVGPSGGDTQYF. CDR3 nucleotides: TGTGCCAGCAGCGTGGGGCCTAGCGGGGGGGATACGCAGTATTTT. The full variable domain, with the rest looked up from reference TRBV9 and TRBJ2-3, is DSGVTQTPKHLITATGQRVTLRCSPRSGDLSVYWYQQSLDQGLQFLIQYYNGEERAKGNILERFSAQQFPDLHSELNLSSLELGDSALYFCASSVGPSGGDTQYFGPGTRLTVL.

V and J are TRBV4-1 and TRBJ2-7, with TRBD2 identical over 11 bases. Germline CDR1 is MGHRA and CDR2 is YSYEKL. The CDR3 is 15 residues long. V lost 2 bases and J lost 0; bases outside the gene matches: 0. CDR3 residues: CASSQTSGGSYEQYF. In DNA form, the CDR3 reads TGCGCCAGCAGCCAAACTAGCGGGGGCTCCTACGAGCAGTACTTC.